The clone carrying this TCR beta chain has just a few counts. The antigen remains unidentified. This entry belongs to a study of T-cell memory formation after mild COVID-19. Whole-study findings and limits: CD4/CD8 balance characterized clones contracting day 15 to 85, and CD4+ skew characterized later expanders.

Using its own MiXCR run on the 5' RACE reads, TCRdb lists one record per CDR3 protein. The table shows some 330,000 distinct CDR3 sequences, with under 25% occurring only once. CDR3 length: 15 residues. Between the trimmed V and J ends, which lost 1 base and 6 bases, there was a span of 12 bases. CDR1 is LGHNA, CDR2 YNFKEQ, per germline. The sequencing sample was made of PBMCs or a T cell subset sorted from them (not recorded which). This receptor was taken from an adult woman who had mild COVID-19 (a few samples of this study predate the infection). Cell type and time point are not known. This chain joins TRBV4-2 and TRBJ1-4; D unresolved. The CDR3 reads CASSQAGSPDEKLFF. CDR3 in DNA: TGTGCCAGCAGCCAAGCCGGATCCCCGGATGAAAAACTGTTTTTT.